This is a list of T cell receptor beta chains from one sample in a study of cytomegalovirus exposure and HLA in healthy donors. The method was immunoSEQ multiplex PCR; TCRdb's version includes in-frame clones alone and lacks a portion of them. Of roughly 140,000 clones listed, roughly 84% are singletons. Specimen: PBMCs. The source of these receptors is a woman aged 18-29 years in good health and CMV-seronegative. Each CDR3 is given with its conserved first and last residue. A D gene is named only where the DNA matches it firmly. Only part of the rows carry a size: once, few, many, or a class if the clone is expanded.

CDR3 DNA: TGTGCCAGTAGTATGGGGGGAGCTAACTATGGCTACACCTTC; CDR3 protein: CASSMGGANYGYTF; D gene: -; J gene: TRBJ1-2; V gene: TRBV19; clone size: -
CDR3 DNA: TGTGCCAGTAGTTCACGGCCCCGTGGGACAGCAACTAATGAAAAACTGTTTTTT; CDR3 protein: CASSSRPRGTATNEKLFF; D gene: TRBD1; J gene: TRBJ1-4; V gene: TRBV19; clone size: -
CDR3 DNA: TGTGCCAGCAGTTTATCGCTGGGACAGAGAAATGAAAAACTGTTTTTT; CDR3 protein: CASSLSLGQRNEKLFF; D gene: TRBD1; J gene: TRBJ1-4; V gene: TRBV27; clone size: -
CDR3 DNA: TGTGCCAGCAGCTCCACTAGCGTCAGCACAGATACGCAGTATTTT; CDR3 protein: CASSSTSVSTDTQYF; D gene: TRBD2; J gene: TRBJ2-3; V gene: TRBV14; clone size: -
CDR3 DNA: TGTGCCAGTAGTACTGTAGTAGGGGCTGGGTACAATGAGCAGTTCTTC; CDR3 protein: CASSTVVGAGYNEQFF; D gene: -; J gene: TRBJ2-1; V gene: TRBV19; clone size: -
CDR3 DNA: TGCGCCAGCAGCTTGGTTCCTAGCGGGGGGGGGTACAATGAGCAGTTCTTC; CDR3 protein: CASSLVPSGGGYNEQFF; D gene: TRBD2; J gene: TRBJ2-1; V gene: TRBV5-1; clone size: -
CDR3 DNA: TGTGCCAGCAGTTTACCCGGGACAACTGGAAACACCATATATTTT; CDR3 protein: CASSLPGTTGNTIYF; D gene: -; J gene: TRBJ1-3; V gene: TRBV28; clone size: -
CDR3 DNA: TGTGCCTGGGGGGGGAACTATGGCTACACCTTC; CDR3 protein: CAWGGNYGYTF; D gene: -; J gene: TRBJ1-2; V gene: TRBV30; clone size: -
CDR3 DNA: TGTGCCAGCAGCTTAGCCACGGGAACTAATGAAAAACTGTTTTTT; CDR3 protein: CASSLATGTNEKLFF; D gene: -; J gene: TRBJ1-4; V gene: TRBV7-9; clone size: -
CDR3 DNA: TGTGCCAGCAGCGTGGGAAAGGGGGCAAAAACACAAGAGACCCAGTACTTC; CDR3 protein: CASSVGKGAKTQETQYF; D gene: TRBD1; J gene: TRBJ2-5; V gene: TRBV11-2; clone size: once
CDR3 DNA: TGCGCCAGCAGCCAAGGGGGCGGCACCGGGGAGCTGTTTTTT; CDR3 protein: CASSQGGGTGELFF; D gene: -; J gene: TRBJ2-2; V gene: TRBV4-1; clone size: -
CDR3 DNA: TGTGCCAGCAGTGCGCCGGGCACCATATATTTT; CDR3 protein: CASSAPGTIYF; D gene: -; J gene: TRBJ1-3; V gene: TRBV6-1; clone size: few
CDR3 DNA: TGCGCCAGCAGCCCACGGGGGACTAGCGCATACTCCTACGAGCAGTACTTC; CDR3 protein: CASSPRGTSAYSYEQYF; D gene: TRBD2; J gene: TRBJ2-7; V gene: TRBV4-1; clone size: once
CDR3 DNA: TGTGCCAGCAGCCAAGGCAGGATGGAGACCCAGTACTTC; CDR3 protein: CASSQGRMETQYF; D gene: -; J gene: TRBJ2-5; V gene: TRBV14; clone size: -
CDR3 DNA: TGTGCCAGCAGTTACGGGTTGGAGGAAAAACTGTTTTTT; CDR3 protein: CASSYGLEEKLFF; D gene: -; J gene: TRBJ1-4; V gene: TRBV6-5; clone size: -
CDR3 DNA: TGCAGCCCCCACAGGGAAGTCCCCCGCGACTCTGGAAACACCATATATTTT; CDR3 protein: CSPHREVPRDSGNTIYF; D gene: -; J gene: TRBJ1-3; V gene: TRBV29-1; clone size: once
CDR3 DNA: TGTGCCAGCAGTCCTCGGACTAGCGGGAGGGTTACCACCGGGGAGCTGTTTTTT; CDR3 protein: CASSPRTSGRVTTGELFF; D gene: TRBD2; J gene: TRBJ2-2; V gene: TRBV28; clone size: -